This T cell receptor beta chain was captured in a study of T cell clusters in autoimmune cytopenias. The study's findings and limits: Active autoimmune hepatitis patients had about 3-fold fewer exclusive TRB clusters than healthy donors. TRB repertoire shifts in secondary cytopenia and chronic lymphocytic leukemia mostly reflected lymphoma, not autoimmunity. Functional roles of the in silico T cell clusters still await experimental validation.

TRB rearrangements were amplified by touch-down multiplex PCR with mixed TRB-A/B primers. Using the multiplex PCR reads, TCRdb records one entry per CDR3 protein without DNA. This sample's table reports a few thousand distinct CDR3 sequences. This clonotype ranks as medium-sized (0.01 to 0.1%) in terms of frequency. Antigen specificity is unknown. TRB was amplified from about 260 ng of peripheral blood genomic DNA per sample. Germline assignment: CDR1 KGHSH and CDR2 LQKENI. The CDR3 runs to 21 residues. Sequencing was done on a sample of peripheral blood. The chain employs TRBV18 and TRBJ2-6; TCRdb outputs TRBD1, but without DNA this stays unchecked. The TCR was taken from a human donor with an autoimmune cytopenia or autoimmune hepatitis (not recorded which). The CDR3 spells CASSPITGGVSNPSGANVLTF. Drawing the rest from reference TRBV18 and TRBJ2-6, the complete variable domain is NAGVMQNPRHLVRRRGQEARLRCSPMKGHSHVYWYRQLPEEGLKFMVYLQKENIIDESGMPKERFSAEFPKEGPSILRIQQVVRGDSAAYFCASSPITGGVSNPSGANVLTFGAGSRLTVL.